What follows are 10 T cell receptor beta chains derived from one specimen sequenced in a study of T cell changes during pregnancy in multiple sclerosis. Clones were sequenced by immunoSEQ multiplex PCR, and TCRdb holds only the in-frame ones, with some missing. This sample has around 78,000 clones, with roughly nine tenths found just once. The material was peripheral blood, obtained in the third trimester of pregnancy. All receptors derive from a female donor in good health, enrolled as a control in a pregnancy study.

The chain uses TRBV28 and TRBJ2-2, with a possible D match to TRBD1 (6 bases). This CDR3 is built from 16 residues. Trimming pared 1 base from V and 1 base from J, leaving 10 bases between. Germline V CDR1 and CDR2: MDHEN, SYDVKM. The chain's CDR3 is CASSLFPQGNTGELFF. The DNA of the CDR3 is TGTGCCAGCAGTTTATTCCCACAGGGGAACACCGGGGAGCTGTTTTTT.

V usage is TRBV15 and J usage is TRBJ2-7; D call uncertain. The CDR3 contains 13 residues. Trimming removed 1 base at V and 7 bases at J, with 11 bases between. Germline V gene sequence: CDR1 LNHNV, CDR2 YYDKDF (reference sequence). CDR3 residues: CATSRVLLSEQYF. The CDR3, as DNA: TGTGCCACCAGCAGAGTTTTATTGAGTGAGCAGTACTTC.

This clone has just one count. V usage is TRBV7-8 and J usage is TRBJ1-2; 8 bases agree with TRBD1. Germline-derived CDR1 and CDR2 are SGHVS and FQNEAQ. The CDR3 has 19 amino acids. With 6 bases clipped from V and 5 bases from J, the junction kept 23 bases outside the gene matches. CDR3 amino acids: CASSRSSLPRQGAGYGYTF. In DNA, the CDR3 is TGTGCCAGCAGTCGTTCGTCTCTTCCTAGGCAGGGGGCGGGATATGGCTACACCTTC. The whole variable domain, filled in from reference TRBV7-8 and TRBJ1-2, reads GAGVSQSPRYKVAKRGQDVALRCDPISGHVSLFWYQQALGQGPEFLTYFQNEAQLDKSGLPSDRFFAERPEGSVSTLKIQRTQQEDSAVYLCASSRSSLPRQGAGYGYTFGSGTRLTVV.

The chain links TRBV4-1 to TRBJ1-1, with D uncertain. V lost 1 base, J lost 4 bases, and 4 bases lay in between. The CDR3 loop spans 12 amino acids. From germline, CDR1 is MGHRA and CDR2 YSYEKL. The DNA for the CDR3 is TGCGCCAGCAGCCAAGGCAGCACTGAAGCTTTCTTT. This encodes CASSQGSTEAFF.

The rearrangement links TRBV5-1 to TRBJ2-7, with 7 bases identical to TRBD1. V dropped 0 bases and J dropped 3; count of bases not matched to a gene: 3. From germline, CDR1 is SGHRS and CDR2 YFSETQ. This CDR3 is 14 amino acids long. Here the CDR3 reads CASSLGQGGYEQYF. The CDR3 DNA reads as TGCGCCAGCAGCTTGGGACAGGGTGGCTACGAGCAGTACTTC. Looking up the rest from reference TRBV5-1 and TRBJ2-7 gives the full variable domain: KAGVTQTPRYLIKTRGQQVTLSCSPISGHRSVSWYQQTPGQGLQFLFEYFSETQRNKGNFPGRFSGRQFSNSRSEMNVSTLELGDSALYLCASSLGQGGYEQYFGPGTRLTVT.

The V and J genes are TRBV18 and TRBJ1-1; 9 bases map to TRBD1. Germline values: CDR1 KGHSH, CDR2 LQKENI. The CDR3 has 14 residues. V dropped 2 bases and J dropped 5; count of bases not matched to a gene: 3. The CDR3 nucleotides read TGTGCCAGCTCACCATATGACAGGGGGACTGAAGCTTTCTTT. It yields the protein CASSPYDRGTEAFF.

This clone showed up just a few times. This chain uses TRBV7-9 with TRBJ1-5, with 7 bases lining up with TRBD1. J lost 4 bases, V lost 3 bases, and 12 bases had no gene match. The V gene's germline CDR1 is SEHNR and CDR2 FQNEAQ (reference sequence). This CDR3 has 17 residues. The CDR3 coding sequence is TGTGCCAGCAGCTTGGCGCAGGGGGGAACTGGGAATCAGCCCCAGCATTTT. It specifies CASSLAQGGTGNQPQHF.

The chain uses TRBV4-1 and TRBJ2-7; a possible D gene is TRBD2 (5 bases). The CDR3 extends over 13 amino acids. V was shortened by 4 bases and J by 0 bases, with 7 bases between the two germline ends. Germline values: CDR1 MGHRA, CDR2 YSYEKL. CDR3 in DNA: TGCGCCAGCAGCCTCGGGGTCTCCTACGAGCAGTACTTC. Protein sequence: CASSLGVSYEQYF.

The chain is built from TRBV7-6 and TRBJ2-2, with D possibly being TRBD2 (6 bases). V gave up 5 bases and J gave up 6 bases, with 13 bases separating them. The germline V gene has CDR1 SGHVS and CDR2 FNYEAQ. CDR3 length equals 14 residues. CDR3 amino acids: CASSPELAPGELFF. CDR3 nucleotide sequence: TGTGCCAGCAGCCCAGAACTAGCCCCCGGGGAGCTGTTTTTT.

This chain connects TRBV29-1 to TRBJ2-7; 11 nucleotides align to TRBD1. J was trimmed by 2 bases and V by 4 bases; bases with no gene match: 7. The germline gives CDR1 SQVTM, CDR2 ANQGSEA. The CDR3 extends over 15 amino acids. The chain's CDR3 is CSVVLGTGGAYEQYF. The CDR3 DNA reads TGCAGCGTTGTGTTGGGGACAGGGGGAGCCTACGAGCAGTACTTC.